The following is a T cell receptor (beta chain) sequence with its context. This clonotype was counted a few times. It has no known antigen specificity. There are no base qualities to consult, and no much larger clone falls within one base. Sequencing relied on an Illumina HiSeq 2500. TCR beta libraries were prepared by quantitative 5'-RACE with molecular barcodes. The study's processing was this. A new computational method based on a probabilistic model of VDJ rearrangement was used to identify disease-linked TCR variants. Starting from the raw public reads, TCRdb applied fastp trimming at Q25, assembled clones with MiXCR and retained in-frame beta chains. Rows are unified per CDR3 protein, each entry keeping the most common DNA and genes. The V and J calls were determined by TCRdb, not by the authors. For this sample there are about 360,000 distinct CDR3 sequences; about 15% appear just once. Together, the top ten hold about 1% of the sample.

These data belong to a study of CD8 T cells in ankylosing spondylitis (dated by TCRdb to the late 2010s). Background on the whole study: The study set out to find disease-linked TCR variants by profiling T cell receptor beta repertoires in ankylosing spondylitis patients and healthy donors. The full study cohort comprised about 23 ankylosing spondylitis patients and about a hundred healthy donors. Peripheral blood was sampled, and synovial fluid was additionally collected from ankylosing spondylitis patients.

General study outcomes and caveats: Blood from ankylosing spondylitis patients appeared to be characterized by a TCR beta motif composed of eight highly homologous amino acid variants. The disease-linked clones showed a CD8+ phenotype and occurred at relatively low frequencies in peripheral blood. Some motif variants were previously reported in synovial fluid and blood of reactive arthritis patients, suggesting common disease-initiation mechanisms. Significant enrichment of the disease-linked clones was reported in matched synovial fluid samples from ankylosing spondylitis patients.

Compared with germline, V lacks 5 bases and J lacks 1 base; bases without a gene match: 13. As encoded in the germline V gene (reference sequence), CDR1 is SGHAT while CDR2 is FQDESV. Measured from the cysteine to the phenylalanine, the CDR3 is 19 residues long. Just the 57-base CDR3 DNA is kept, in frame starting at base 1. The sequence was obtained from a male donor with ankylosing spondylitis or in good health (not recorded which). The sequencing sample was made of blood, either unsorted or a sorted T cell fraction (not recorded which). The chain was built from TRBV11-1 and TRBJ2-7; 14 bases in between match TRBD2. The CDR3 region: CASSRTPIRTSGRSYEQYF. The sequenced DNA is TGTGCCAGCAGCCGAACCCCGATCCGGACTAGCGGGAGGTCCTACGAGCAGTACTTC.